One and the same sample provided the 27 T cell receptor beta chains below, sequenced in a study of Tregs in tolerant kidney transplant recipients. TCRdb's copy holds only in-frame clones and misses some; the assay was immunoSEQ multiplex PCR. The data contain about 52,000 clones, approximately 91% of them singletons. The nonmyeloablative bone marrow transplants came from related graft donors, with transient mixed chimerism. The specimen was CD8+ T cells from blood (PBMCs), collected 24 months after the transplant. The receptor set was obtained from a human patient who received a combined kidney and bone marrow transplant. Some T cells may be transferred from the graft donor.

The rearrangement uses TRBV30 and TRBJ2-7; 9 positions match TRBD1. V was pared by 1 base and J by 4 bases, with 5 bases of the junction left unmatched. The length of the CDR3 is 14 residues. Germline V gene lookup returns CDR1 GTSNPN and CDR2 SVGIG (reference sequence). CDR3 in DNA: TGTGCCTGGAGTGCGGGACAGGGCCCTTACGAGCAGTACTTC. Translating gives CAWSAGQGPYEQYF.

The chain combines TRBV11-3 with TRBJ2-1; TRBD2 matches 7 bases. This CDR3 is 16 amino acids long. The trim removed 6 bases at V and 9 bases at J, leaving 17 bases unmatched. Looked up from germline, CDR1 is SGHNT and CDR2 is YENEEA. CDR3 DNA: TGTGCCAGCAGTAGCCGACTAGCCTCCATAGTCCGTGAGCAGTTCTTC. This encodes CASSSRLASIVREQFF. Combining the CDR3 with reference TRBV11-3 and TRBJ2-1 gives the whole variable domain EAGVVQSPRYKIIEKKQPVAFWCNPISGHNTLYWYLQNLGQGPELLIRYENEEAVDDSQLPKDRFSAERLKGVDSTLKIQPAELGDSAVYLCASSSRLASIVREQFFGPGTRLTVL.

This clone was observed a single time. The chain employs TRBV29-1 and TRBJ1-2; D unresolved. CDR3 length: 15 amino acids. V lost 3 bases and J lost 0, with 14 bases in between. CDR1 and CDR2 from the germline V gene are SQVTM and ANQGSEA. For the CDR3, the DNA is TGCAGCGTTGATAACTGGTCCGCTGCTAACTATGGCTACACCTTC. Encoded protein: CSVDNWSAANYGYTF.

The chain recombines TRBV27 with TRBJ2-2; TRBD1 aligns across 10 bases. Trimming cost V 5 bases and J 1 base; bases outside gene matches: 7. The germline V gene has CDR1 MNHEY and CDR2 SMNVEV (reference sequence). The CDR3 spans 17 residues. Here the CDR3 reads CASSPDRGRWNTGELFF. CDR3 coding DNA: TGTGCCAGCAGTCCAGACAGGGGGCGGTGGAACACCGGGGAGCTGTTTTTT.

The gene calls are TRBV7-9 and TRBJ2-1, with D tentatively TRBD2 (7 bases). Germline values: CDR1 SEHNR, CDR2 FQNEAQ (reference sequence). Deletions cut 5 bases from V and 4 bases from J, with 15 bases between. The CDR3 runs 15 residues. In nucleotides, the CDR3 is TGTGCCAGCAGCCTCTGGGGGGGCGAATACAATGAGCAGTTCTTC. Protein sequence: CASSLWGGEYNEQFF.

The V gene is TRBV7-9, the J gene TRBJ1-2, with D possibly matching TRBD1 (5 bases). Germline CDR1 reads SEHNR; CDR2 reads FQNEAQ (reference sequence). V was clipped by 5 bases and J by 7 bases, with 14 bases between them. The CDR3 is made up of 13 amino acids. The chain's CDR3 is CASSAGRGSGYTF. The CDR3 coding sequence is TGTGCCAGCAGCGCGGGGCGCGGGAGTGGCTACACCTTC. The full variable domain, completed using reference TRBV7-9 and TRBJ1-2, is DTGVSQNPRHKITKRGQNVTFRCDPISEHNRLYWYRQTLGQGPEFLTYFQNEAQLEKSRLLSDRFSAERPKGSFSTLEIQRTEQGDSAMYLCASSAGRGSGYTFGSGTRLTVV.

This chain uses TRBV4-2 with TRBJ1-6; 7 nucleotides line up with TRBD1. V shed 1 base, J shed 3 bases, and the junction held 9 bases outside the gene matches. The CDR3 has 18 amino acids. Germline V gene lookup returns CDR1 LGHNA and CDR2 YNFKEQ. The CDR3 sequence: CASSQGFAGGNYNSPLHF. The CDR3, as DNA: TGTGCCAGCAGCCAAGGATTTGCAGGGGGGAACTATAATTCACCCCTCCACTTT.

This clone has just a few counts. The CDR3 here is CAISEDGTNEKLFF. The CDR3 DNA reads as TGTGCCATCAGTGAGGACGGGACTAATGAAAAACTGTTTTTT. V and J are TRBV10-3 and TRBJ1-4; no reliable D call. Germline V gene sequence: CDR1 ENHRY, CDR2 SYGVKD. The CDR3 is 14 residues long. Trimming shortened V by 2 bases and J by 2 bases, and 6 bases separated the two germline ends.

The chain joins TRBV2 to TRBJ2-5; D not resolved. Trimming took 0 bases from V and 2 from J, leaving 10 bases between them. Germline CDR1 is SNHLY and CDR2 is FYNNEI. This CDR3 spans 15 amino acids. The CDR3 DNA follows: TGTGCCAGCAGTGAAGCGTTCAGGATTCAAGAGACCCAGTACTTC. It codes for CASSEAFRIQETQYF.

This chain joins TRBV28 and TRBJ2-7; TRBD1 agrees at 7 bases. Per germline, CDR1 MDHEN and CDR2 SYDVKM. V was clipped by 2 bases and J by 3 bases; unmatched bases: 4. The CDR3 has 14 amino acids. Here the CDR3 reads CASSLAGGVYEQYF. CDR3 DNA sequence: TGTGCCAGCAGTTTAGCAGGGGGAGTCTACGAGCAGTACTTC.

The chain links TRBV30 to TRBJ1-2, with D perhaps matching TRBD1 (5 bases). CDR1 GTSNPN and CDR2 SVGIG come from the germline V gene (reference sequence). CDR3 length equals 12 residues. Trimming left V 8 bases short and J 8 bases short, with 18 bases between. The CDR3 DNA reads TGTGCCGGGACCGGGTGGCGGGGAGGCTACACCTTC. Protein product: CAGTGWRGGYTF.

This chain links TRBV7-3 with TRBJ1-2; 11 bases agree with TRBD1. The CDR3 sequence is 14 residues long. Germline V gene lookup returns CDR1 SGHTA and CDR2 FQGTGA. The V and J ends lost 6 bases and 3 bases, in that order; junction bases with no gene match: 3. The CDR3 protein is CASRDRGRDYGYTF. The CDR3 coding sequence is TGTGCCAGCAGGGACAGGGGGCGAGACTATGGCTACACCTTC. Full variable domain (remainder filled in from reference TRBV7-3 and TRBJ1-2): GAGVSQTPSNKVTEKGKYVELRCDPISGHTALYWYRQSLGQGPEFLIYFQGTGAADDSGLPNDRFFAVRPEGSVSTLKIQRTERGDSAVYLCASRDRGRDYGYTFGSGTRLTVV.

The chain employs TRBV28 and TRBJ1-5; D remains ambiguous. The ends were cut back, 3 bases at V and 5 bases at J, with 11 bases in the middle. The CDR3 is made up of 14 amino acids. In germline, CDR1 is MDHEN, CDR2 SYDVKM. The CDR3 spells CASSFMENYQPQHF. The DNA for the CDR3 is TGTGCCAGCAGTTTTATGGAGAATTATCAGCCCCAGCATTTT.

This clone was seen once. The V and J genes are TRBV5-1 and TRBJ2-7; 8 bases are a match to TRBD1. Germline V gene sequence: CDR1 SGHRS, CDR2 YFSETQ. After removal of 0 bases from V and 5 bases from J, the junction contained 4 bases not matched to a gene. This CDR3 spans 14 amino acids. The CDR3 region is CASSLGQGFNEQYF. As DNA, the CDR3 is TGCGCCAGCAGCTTGGGACAGGGGTTCAACGAGCAGTACTTC.

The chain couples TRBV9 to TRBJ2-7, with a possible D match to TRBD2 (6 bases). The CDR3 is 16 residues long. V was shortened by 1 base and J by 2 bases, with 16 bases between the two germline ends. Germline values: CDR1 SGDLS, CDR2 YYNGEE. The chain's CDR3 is CASSVTPSGGTYEQYF. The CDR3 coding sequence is TGTGCCAGCAGCGTAACCCCCAGTGGCGGGACCTACGAGCAGTACTTC.

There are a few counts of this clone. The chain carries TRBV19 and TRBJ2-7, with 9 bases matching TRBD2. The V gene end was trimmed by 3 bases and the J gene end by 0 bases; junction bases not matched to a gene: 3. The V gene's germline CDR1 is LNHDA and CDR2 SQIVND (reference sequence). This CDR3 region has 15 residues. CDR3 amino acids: CASSISGGPSYEQYF. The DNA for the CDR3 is TGTGCCAGTAGTATTAGCGGGGGACCCTCCTACGAGCAGTACTTC.

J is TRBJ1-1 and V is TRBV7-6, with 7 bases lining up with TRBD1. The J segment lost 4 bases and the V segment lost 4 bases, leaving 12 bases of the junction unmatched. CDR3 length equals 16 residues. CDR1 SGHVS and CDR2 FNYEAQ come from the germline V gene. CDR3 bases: TGTGCCAGCAGCTCAAGACAGGGTCCGCGCGGCACTGAAGCTTTCTTT. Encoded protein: CASSSRQGPRGTEAFF. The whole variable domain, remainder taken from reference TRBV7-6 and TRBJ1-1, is GAGVSQSPRYKVTKRGQDVALRCDPISGHVSLYWYRQALGQGPEFLTYFNYEAQQDKSGLPNDRFSAERPEGSISTLTIQRTEQRDSAMYRCASSSRQGPRGTEAFFGQGTRLTVV.

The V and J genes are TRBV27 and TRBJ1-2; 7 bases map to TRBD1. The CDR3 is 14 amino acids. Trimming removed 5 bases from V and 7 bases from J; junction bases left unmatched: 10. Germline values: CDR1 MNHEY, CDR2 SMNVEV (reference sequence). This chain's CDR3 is CASSTTTGTVGYTF. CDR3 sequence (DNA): TGTGCCAGCAGTACAACGACCGGGACAGTTGGCTACACCTTC.

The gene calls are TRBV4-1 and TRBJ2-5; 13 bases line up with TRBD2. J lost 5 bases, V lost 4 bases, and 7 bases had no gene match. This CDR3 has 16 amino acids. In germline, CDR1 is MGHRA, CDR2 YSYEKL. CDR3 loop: CASSLPGLAGVETQYF. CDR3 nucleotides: TGCGCCAGCAGCCTCCCCGGACTAGCGGGGGTGGAGACCCAGTACTTC.

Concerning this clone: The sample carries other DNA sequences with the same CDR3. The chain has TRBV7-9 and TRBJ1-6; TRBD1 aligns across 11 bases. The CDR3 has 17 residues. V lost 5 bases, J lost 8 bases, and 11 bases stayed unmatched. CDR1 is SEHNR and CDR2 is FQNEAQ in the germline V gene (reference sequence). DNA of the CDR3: TGTGCCAGCAGCCCGTCCTTGGACAGGGGGCTTGATTCACCCCTCCACTTT. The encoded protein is CASSPSLDRGLDSPLHF.

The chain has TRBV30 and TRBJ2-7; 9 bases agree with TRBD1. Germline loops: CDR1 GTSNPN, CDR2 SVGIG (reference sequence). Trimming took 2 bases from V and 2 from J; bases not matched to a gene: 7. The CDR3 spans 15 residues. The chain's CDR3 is CAWSYSGTGTYEQYF. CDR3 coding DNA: TGTGCCTGGAGTTACTCCGGGACAGGGACCTACGAGCAGTACTTC.

For the CDR3, the DNA is TGTGCCAGCAGCTCCCTTAACCCGGGACTGCATAGTGACACCATATATTTT. It yields the protein CASSSLNPGLHSDTIYF. This chain uses TRBV13 with TRBJ1-3; weak D call: TRBD1 (5 bases). V dropped 4 bases and J dropped 8 bases, with 24 bases sitting between them. The CDR3 covers 17 residues. Germline V gene sequence: CDR1 PRHDT, CDR2 FYEKMQ (reference sequence).

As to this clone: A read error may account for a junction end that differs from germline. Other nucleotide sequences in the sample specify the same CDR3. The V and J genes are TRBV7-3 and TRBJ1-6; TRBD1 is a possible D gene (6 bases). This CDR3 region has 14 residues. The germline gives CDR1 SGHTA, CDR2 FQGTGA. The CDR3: CASSWTVENSPLHF. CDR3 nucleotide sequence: TGTGCCAGCAGCTGGACAGTCGAGAATTCCCCCCTCCACTTT.

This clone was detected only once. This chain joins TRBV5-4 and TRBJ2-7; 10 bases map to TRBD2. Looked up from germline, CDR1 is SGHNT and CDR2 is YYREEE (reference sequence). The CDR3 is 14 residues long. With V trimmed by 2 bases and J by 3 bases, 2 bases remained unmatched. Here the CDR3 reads CASSLAGGHYEQYF. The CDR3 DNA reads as TGTGCCAGCAGCTTAGCGGGGGGGCACTACGAGCAGTACTTC.

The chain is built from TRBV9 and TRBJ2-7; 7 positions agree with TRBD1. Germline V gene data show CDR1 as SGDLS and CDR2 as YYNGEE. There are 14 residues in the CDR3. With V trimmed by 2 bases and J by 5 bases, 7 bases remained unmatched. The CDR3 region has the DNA TGTGCCAGCAGCGTCACAGGGGCTGGCGACGAGCAGTACTTC. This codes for CASSVTGAGDEQYF.

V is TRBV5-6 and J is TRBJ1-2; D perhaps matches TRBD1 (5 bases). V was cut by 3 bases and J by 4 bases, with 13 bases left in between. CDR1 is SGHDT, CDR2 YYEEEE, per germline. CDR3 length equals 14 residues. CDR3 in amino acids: CASSWRGNGYGYTF. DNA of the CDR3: TGTGCCAGCAGCTGGCGGGGGAATGGCTATGGCTACACCTTC.

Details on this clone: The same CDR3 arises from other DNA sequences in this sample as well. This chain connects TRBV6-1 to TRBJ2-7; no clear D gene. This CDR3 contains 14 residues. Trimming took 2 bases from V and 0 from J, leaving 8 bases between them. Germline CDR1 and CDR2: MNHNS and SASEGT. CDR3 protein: CASSEYRGSYEQYF. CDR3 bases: TGTGCCAGCAGTGAATACCGCGGCTCCTACGAGCAGTACTTC.